This T cell receptor beta chain was identified during a study of cytomegalovirus exposure and HLA in healthy donors. Turning to the study itself: Caucasian-associated ancestry cluster membership applied to less than 85% of several hundred genotyped donors.

Donors likely had unrecorded immune exposures despite being nominally healthy when sampled. Study results and limitations: The dataset shows that most TCR sequences were rare, while some public TCRs occurred in many donors. Exclusion applied to some V segments, including TRBV6-2 and TRBV6-3, as they were indistinguishable.

This CDR3 comprises 16 residues. Germline assignment: CDR1 PRHDT and CDR2 FYEKMQ (reference sequence). V dropped 3 bases and J dropped 2; count of bases not matched to a gene: 6. The PCR ran on 60 Vbeta and 13 Jbeta primers. Clones were sequenced by immunoSEQ multiplex PCR, and TCRdb holds only the in-frame ones, with some missing. The sample lists 200,000 to 250,000 clones; around 89% were seen once. To note about this clone: What it binds is not known.

The sequence came from a woman aged 18 to 35 in good health and CMV-seronegative. The gene calls are TRBV13 and TRBJ2-1, with 8 positions matching TRBD2. The sample taken for sequencing was PBMCs. DNA for the CDR3: TGTGCCAGCAGCTTCCCCGTAGCGGGAACCTACAATGAGCAGTTCTTC. The encoded protein is CASSFPVAGTYNEQFF. Drawing the rest from reference TRBV13 and TRBJ2-1, the complete variable domain is AAGVIQSPRHLIKEKRETATLKCYPIPRHDTVYWYQQGPGQDPQFLISFYEKMQSDKGSIPDRFSAQQFSDYHSELNMSSLELGDSALYFCASSFPVAGTYNEQFFGPGTRLTVL.